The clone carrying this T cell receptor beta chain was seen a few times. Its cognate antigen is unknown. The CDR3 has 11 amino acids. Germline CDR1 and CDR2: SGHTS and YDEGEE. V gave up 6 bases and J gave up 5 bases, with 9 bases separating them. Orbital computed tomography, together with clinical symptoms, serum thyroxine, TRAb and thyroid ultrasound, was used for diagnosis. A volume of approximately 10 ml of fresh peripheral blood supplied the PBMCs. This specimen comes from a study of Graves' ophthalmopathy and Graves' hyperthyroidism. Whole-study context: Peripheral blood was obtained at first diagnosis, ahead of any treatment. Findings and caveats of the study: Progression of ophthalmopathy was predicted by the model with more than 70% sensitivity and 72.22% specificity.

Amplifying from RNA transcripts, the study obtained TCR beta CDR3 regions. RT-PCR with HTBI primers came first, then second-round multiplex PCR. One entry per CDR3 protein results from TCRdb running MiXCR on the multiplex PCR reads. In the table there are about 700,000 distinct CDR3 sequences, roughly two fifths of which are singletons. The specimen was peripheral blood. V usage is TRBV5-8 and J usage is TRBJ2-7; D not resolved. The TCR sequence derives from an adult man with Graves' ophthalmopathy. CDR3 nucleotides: TGTGCCAGCACCTACGGAAACGAGCAGTACTTC. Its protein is CASTYGNEQYF.